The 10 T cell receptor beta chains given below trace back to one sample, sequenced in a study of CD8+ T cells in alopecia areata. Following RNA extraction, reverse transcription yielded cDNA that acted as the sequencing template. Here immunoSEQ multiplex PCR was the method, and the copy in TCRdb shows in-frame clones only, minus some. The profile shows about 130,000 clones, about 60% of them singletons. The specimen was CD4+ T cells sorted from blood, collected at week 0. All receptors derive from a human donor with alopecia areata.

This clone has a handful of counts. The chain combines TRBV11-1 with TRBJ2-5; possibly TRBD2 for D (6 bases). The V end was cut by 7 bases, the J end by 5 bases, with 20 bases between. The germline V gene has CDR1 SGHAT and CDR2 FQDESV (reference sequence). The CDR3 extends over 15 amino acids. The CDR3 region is CASTEGLTPGETQYF. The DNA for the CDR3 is TGTGCCAGCACCGAGGGACTTACCCCCGGGGAGACCCAGTACTTC.

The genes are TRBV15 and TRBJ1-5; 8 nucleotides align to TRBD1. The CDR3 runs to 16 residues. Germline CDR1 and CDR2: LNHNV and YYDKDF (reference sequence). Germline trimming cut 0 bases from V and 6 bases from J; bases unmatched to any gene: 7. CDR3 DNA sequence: TGTGCCACCAGCAGAGATAACAGGGGGGCCGGTCAGCCCCAGCATTTT. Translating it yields CATSRDNRGAGQPQHF.

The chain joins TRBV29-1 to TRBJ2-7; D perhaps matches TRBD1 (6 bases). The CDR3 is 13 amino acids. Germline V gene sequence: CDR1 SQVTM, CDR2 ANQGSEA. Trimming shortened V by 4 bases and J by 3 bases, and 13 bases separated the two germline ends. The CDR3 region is CSVGQGRNYEQYF. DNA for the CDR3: TGCAGCGTTGGTCAGGGGAGAAACTACGAGCAGTACTTC.

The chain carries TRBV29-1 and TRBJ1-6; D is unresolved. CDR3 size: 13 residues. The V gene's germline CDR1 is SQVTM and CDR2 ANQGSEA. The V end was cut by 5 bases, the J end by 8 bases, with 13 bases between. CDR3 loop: CSVTDFSDSPLHF. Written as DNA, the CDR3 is TGCAGCGTTACGGACTTCTCAGATTCACCCCTCCACTTT.

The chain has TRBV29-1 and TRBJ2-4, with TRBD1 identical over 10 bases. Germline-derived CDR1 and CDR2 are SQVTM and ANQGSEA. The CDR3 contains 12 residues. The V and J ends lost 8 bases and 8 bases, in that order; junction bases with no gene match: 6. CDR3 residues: CSFRDRGHIQYF. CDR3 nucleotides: TGCAGCTTCCGGGACAGGGGACACATTCAGTACTTC.

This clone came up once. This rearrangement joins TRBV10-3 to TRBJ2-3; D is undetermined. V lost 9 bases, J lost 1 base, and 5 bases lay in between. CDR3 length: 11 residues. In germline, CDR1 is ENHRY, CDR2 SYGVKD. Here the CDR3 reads CAIPCTDTQYF. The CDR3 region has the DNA TGTGCCATACCCTGCACAGATACGCAGTATTTT.

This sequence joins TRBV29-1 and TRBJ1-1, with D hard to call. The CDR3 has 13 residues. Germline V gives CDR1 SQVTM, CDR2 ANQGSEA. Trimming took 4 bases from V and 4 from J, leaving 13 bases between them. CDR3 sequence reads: CSVAGRLFTEAFF. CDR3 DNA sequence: TGCAGCGTTGCGGGGAGGCTCTTCACTGAAGCTTTCTTT.

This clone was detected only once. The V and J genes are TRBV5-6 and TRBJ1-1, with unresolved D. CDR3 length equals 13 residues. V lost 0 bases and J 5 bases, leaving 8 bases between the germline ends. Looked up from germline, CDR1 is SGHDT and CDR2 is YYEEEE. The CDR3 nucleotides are TGTGCCAGCAGCTTGGGCAGAAGGACTGAAGCTTTCTTT. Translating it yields CASSLGRRTEAFF. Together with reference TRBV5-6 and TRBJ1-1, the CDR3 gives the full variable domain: DAGVTQSPTHLIKTRGQQVTLRCSPKSGHDTVSWYQQALGQGPQFIFQYYEEEERQRGNFPDRFSGHQFPNYSSELNVNALLLGDSALYLCASSLGRRTEAFFGQGTRLTVV.

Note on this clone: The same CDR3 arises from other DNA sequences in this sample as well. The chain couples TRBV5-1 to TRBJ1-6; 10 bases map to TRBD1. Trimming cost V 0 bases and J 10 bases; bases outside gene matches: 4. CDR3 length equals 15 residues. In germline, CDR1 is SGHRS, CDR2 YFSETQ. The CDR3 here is CASSLAGQGRSPLHF. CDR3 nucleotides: TGCGCCAGCAGCTTGGCGGGACAGGGGAGGTCACCCCTCCACTTT.

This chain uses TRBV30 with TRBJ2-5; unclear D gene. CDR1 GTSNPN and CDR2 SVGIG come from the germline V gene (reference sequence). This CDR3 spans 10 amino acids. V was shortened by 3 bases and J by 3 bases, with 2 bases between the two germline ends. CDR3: CAWSKETQYF. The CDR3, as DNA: TGTGCCTGGAGCAAAGAGACCCAGTACTTC.